A single sample is the source of the 27 T cell receptor beta chains below, sequenced in a study of blood T cell repertoires in COVID-19. Profiled with immunoSEQ multiplex PCR; TCRdb holds only in-frame clones, not every one. This sample carries under 350,000 clones, over 75% of them seen once, and the ten largest clones take just over 7%. The sequencing sample was made of peripheral blood. These receptors came from a human donor in a cohort sampled during active COVID-19.

This chain uses TRBV6-5 with TRBJ2-7; D may be TRBD2 (6 bases). The CDR3 sequence is 12 residues long. Trimming left V 5 bases short and J 7 bases short, with 12 bases between. Germline V gene data show CDR1 as MNHEY and CDR2 as SVGAGI. In DNA, the CDR3 is TGTGCCAGCAGTCCCCGGGGGTGGGAGCAGTACTTC. Its translation: CASSPRGWEQYF.

The rearrangement uses TRBV27 and TRBJ2-7; 7 bases align to TRBD1. The CDR3 is made up of 15 amino acids. J gave up 4 bases and V 0 bases, and 6 bases lay outside the gene matches. CDR1 and CDR2 (germline): MNHEY, SMNVEV (reference sequence). In DNA, the CDR3 is TGTGCCAGCAGTTTATCGCAGGGGGTAGGGTACGAGCAGTACTTC. It translates to CASSLSQGVGYEQYF.

The chain employs TRBV5-4 and TRBJ2-1; TRBD1 matches 7 bases. V shed 5 bases and J 4 bases; nucleotides not matched to a gene: 9. CDR3 length equals 15 residues. In germline, CDR1 is SGHNT, CDR2 YYREEE (reference sequence). The CDR3 DNA reads as TGTGCCAGCAGTCGCGACAGGGCGGCTTACAATGAGCAGTTCTTC. It specifies CASSRDRAAYNEQFF.

This chain joins TRBV11-2 and TRBJ1-2; D might be TRBD1 (5 bases). The CDR3 is made up of 13 amino acids. V was pared by 1 base and J by 6 bases, with 9 bases between. From germline, CDR1 is SGHAT and CDR2 FQNNGV. The CDR3 bases are TGTGCCAGCAGCTTAGCAGGGATTGATGGCTACACCTTC. Its translation is CASSLAGIDGYTF.

This sequence joins TRBV30 and TRBJ2-3; D unclear. This CDR3 region has 10 residues. V lost 6 bases to trimming and J lost 2 bases, with 3 bases between them. Germline assignment: CDR1 GTSNPN and CDR2 SVGIG (reference sequence). CDR3 in amino acids: CACFTDTQYF. DNA for the CDR3: TGTGCCTGCTTCACAGATACGCAGTATTTT.

This rearrangement joins TRBV6-1 to TRBJ1-4; no clear D gene. The CDR3 loop spans 12 amino acids. Germline-derived CDR1 and CDR2 are MNHNS and SASEGT. V was pared by 2 bases and J by 13 bases, with 11 bases between. DNA of the CDR3: TGTGCCAGCAGTGAATATGCAGGTAGACTGTTTTTT. Protein: CASSEYAGRLFF.

This sequence joins TRBV29-1 and TRBJ1-1, with 10 bases lining up with TRBD1. With V trimmed by 4 bases and J by 5 bases, 7 bases remained unmatched. Germline CDR1 SQVTM, CDR2 ANQGSEA. This CDR3 has 14 amino acids. The CDR3 loop is CSVARTGGSTEAFF. The CDR3 nucleotides are TGCAGCGTTGCTCGGACAGGGGGTTCTACTGAAGCTTTCTTT. The full variable domain, its missing parts supplied by reference TRBV29-1 and TRBJ1-1, is SAVISQKPSRDICQRGTSLTIQCQVDSQVTMMFWYRQQPGQSLTLIATANQGSEATYESGFVIDKFPISRPNLTFSTLTVSNMSPEDSSIYLCSVARTGGSTEAFFGQGTRLTVV.

The chain recombines TRBV7-2 with TRBJ1-2; D gene unclear. From germline, CDR1 is SGHTA and CDR2 FQGNSA. CDR3 length: 13 amino acids. V lost 3 bases and J lost 7, with 12 bases in between. CDR3 coding DNA: TGTGCCAGCAGCTTGCCCGAGGGTGTTGGCTACACCTTC. Amino acid sequence: CASSLPEGVGYTF.

The chain links TRBV6-5 to TRBJ1-1; 10 nucleotides line up with TRBD1. CDR1 is MNHEY and CDR2 is SVGAGI in the germline V gene. With 6 bases clipped from V and 5 bases from J, the junction kept 9 bases outside the gene matches. The CDR3 runs to 15 residues. This chain's CDR3 is CASRTTGGVWTEAFF. The CDR3 DNA reads TGTGCCAGCAGAACGACAGGGGGCGTGTGGACTGAAGCTTTCTTT.

The chain employs TRBV7-9 and TRBJ1-3; D may be TRBD1 (6 bases). V gave up 7 bases and J gave up 6 bases, with 25 bases separating them. The CDR3 extends over 17 amino acids. Germline CDR1 reads SEHNR; CDR2 reads FQNEAQ (reference sequence). The CDR3 sequence is CASTPLGGRPSENTIYF. CDR3 DNA sequence: TGTGCCAGCACTCCCCTGGGGGGGCGTCCCAGTGAAAACACCATATATTTT.

This sequence joins TRBV27 and TRBJ1-3; maybe TRBD1 (5 bases). Looked up from germline, CDR1 is MNHEY and CDR2 is SMNVEV (reference sequence). The CDR3 length is 14 residues. V was cut by 7 bases and J by 0 bases, with 10 bases left in between. In nucleotides, the CDR3 is TGTGCCAGCACCAACCAGGGCTCTGGAAACACCATATATTTT. This encodes CASTNQGSGNTIYF.

This chain links TRBV10-2 with TRBJ1-1, with a weak D call TRBD1 (6 bases). This CDR3 contains 12 residues. V lost 6 bases, J lost 1 base, and 6 bases lay in between. Germline V gene data show CDR1 as WSHSY and CDR2 as SAAADI. The CDR3 reads CASRQGNTEAFF. In nucleotides, the CDR3 is TGCGCCAGCAGACAGGGGAACACTGAAGCTTTCTTT.

The sample holds a few counts of this clone. This sequence joins TRBV11-2 and TRBJ2-7; TRBD2 is a possible D gene (7 bases). Germline values: CDR1 SGHAT, CDR2 FQNNGV. The CDR3 contains 13 residues. Trimming left V 8 bases short and J 0 bases short, with 11 bases between. The CDR3 nucleotides are TGTGCCAGCGAGGCGGGGGCCTCCTACGAGCAGTACTTC. Its protein is CASEAGASYEQYF.

The rearrangement uses TRBV20-1 and TRBJ2-4, with 8 bases matching TRBD1. The junction had 5 bases not matched to a gene; V was cut back by 7 bases and J by 9 bases. The CDR3 consists of 11 residues. Per germline, CDR1 DFQATT and CDR2 SNEGSKA (reference sequence). CDR3 sequence (DNA): TGCAGTGTCCCGACAGGGGTCATTCAGTACTTC. This gives the protein CSVPTGVIQYF.

The chain couples TRBV14 to TRBJ1-3; no reliable D call. The ends were cut back, 1 base at V and 0 bases at J, with 10 bases in the middle. Germline V gene lookup returns CDR1 SGHDN and CDR2 FVKESK. This CDR3 contains 16 residues. The CDR3 nucleotides are TGTGCCAGCAGCCAAGTATTACACCGCTCTGGAAACACCATATATTTT. This sequence encodes CASSQVLHRSGNTIYF.

V usage is TRBV4-2 and J usage is TRBJ1-1, with 7 bases fitting TRBD1. The CDR3 runs 14 residues. V shed 2 bases, J shed 5 bases, and the junction held 5 bases outside the gene matches. Germline CDR1 and CDR2: LGHNA and YNFKEQ. The CDR3 DNA is TGTGCCAGCAGCCAACCCACAGGGGAGACTGAAGCTTTCTTT. Its translation is CASSQPTGETEAFF.

The rearrangement uses TRBV6-5 and TRBJ2-1; 12 bases agree with TRBD2. CDR3 length: 16 residues. CDR1 and CDR2 from the germline V gene are MNHEY and SVGAGI. V shed 1 base, J shed 5 bases, and the junction held 3 bases outside the gene matches. The CDR3 DNA follows: TGTGCCAGCAGTTACTGGGGACTAGCGGGCGACAATGAGCAGTTCTTC. It translates to CASSYWGLAGDNEQFF.

The chain has TRBV5-5 and TRBJ1-2; TRBD1 matches 7 bases. With V trimmed by 6 bases and J by 6 bases, 11 bases remained unmatched. The CDR3 is 14 amino acids. CDR1 is SGHKS, CDR2 YYEKEE, per germline (reference sequence). The CDR3 protein is CASTFGQGGNGYTF. In nucleotides, the CDR3 is TGTGCCAGCACCTTCGGGCAGGGGGGAAATGGCTACACCTTC.

The V call is TRBV6-5, the J call TRBJ1-2; D remains unclear. Trimming shortened V by 5 bases and J by 4 bases, and 14 bases separated the two germline ends. This CDR3 has 14 residues. Germline-derived CDR1 and CDR2 are MNHEY and SVGAGI. The CDR3 is CASSPAGGLYGYTF. The CDR3 nucleotides are TGTGCCAGCAGTCCGGCCGGTGGACTCTATGGCTACACCTTC.

This chain joins TRBV19 and TRBJ2-7, with 7 bases identical to TRBD2. Germline lookup yields CDR1 LNHDA and CDR2 SQIVND (reference sequence). V lost 1 base and J lost 3; bases outside the gene matches: 3. The CDR3 covers 14 residues. The CDR3 loop reads CASSIAGRDYEQYF. DNA for the CDR3: TGTGCCAGTAGTATAGCAGGGAGGGACTACGAGCAGTACTTC.

The chain carries TRBV5-1 and TRBJ2-1; D is perhaps TRBD1 (6 bases). In germline, CDR1 is SGHRS, CDR2 YFSETQ. The length of the CDR3 is 16 residues. Deletions cut 3 bases from V and 2 bases from J, with 15 bases between. The CDR3 is CASSWAGTLTYNEQFF. The CDR3 DNA follows: TGCGCCAGCAGCTGGGCCGGGACACTTACCTACAATGAGCAGTTCTTC.

The chain uses TRBV2 and TRBJ2-3, with D perhaps matching TRBD1 (6 bases). CDR1 is SNHLY and CDR2 is FYNNEI in the germline V gene. This CDR3 is built from 15 residues. V gave up 8 bases and J gave up 0 bases, with 15 bases separating them. CDR3 region: CASRGGQASTDTQYF. The CDR3 nucleotides are TGTGCCAGCCGAGGGGGTCAGGCGAGCACAGATACGCAGTATTTT.

J is TRBJ2-3 and V is TRBV11-2, with 7 bases identical to TRBD2. With 5 bases clipped from V and 2 bases from J, the junction kept 16 bases outside the gene matches. Germline CDR1 SGHAT, CDR2 FQNNGV. This CDR3 spans 18 amino acids. Here the CDR3 DNA reads TGTGCCAGCAGCCCCCCCGGTCAATTTGCGGGGGACACAGATACGCAGTATTTT. This sequence encodes CASSPPGQFAGDTDTQYF.

The gene calls are TRBV18 and TRBJ2-2; tentative D call: TRBD2 (6 bases). This CDR3 region has 15 residues. V was cut by 0 bases and J by 7 bases, with 12 bases left in between. The germline V gene has CDR1 KGHSH and CDR2 LQKENI. The CDR3 loop is CASSPPGGFGGELFF. In DNA form, the CDR3 reads TGTGCCAGCTCACCACCGGGGGGATTCGGCGGGGAGCTGTTTTTT.

V is TRBV19 and J is TRBJ2-7; D is ambiguous. This CDR3 spans 13 amino acids. Trimming removed 2 bases at V and 3 bases at J, with 8 bases between. Germline-derived CDR1 and CDR2 are LNHDA and SQIVND (reference sequence). The CDR3: CASSISPNYEQYF. CDR3 sequence (DNA): TGTGCCAGTAGTATAAGCCCTAACTACGAGCAGTACTTC.

This chain links TRBV5-1 with TRBJ2-1, with 11 bases fitting TRBD1. Germline V gene lookup returns CDR1 SGHRS and CDR2 YFSETQ. Losses at the gene ends were 5 bases for V and 1 base for J; bases not matched to a gene: 2. This CDR3 is built from 15 residues. The CDR3 DNA is TGCGCCAGCAGGGGACAGGGGGAGTCCTACAATGAGCAGTTCTTC. This gives the protein CASRGQGESYNEQFF.

This chain joins TRBV4-1 and TRBJ2-4, with 9 bases fitting TRBD1. Germline lookup yields CDR1 MGHRA and CDR2 YSYEKL. Trimming removed 1 base from V and 5 bases from J; junction bases left unmatched: 3. The CDR3 consists of 15 residues. The DNA for the CDR3 is TGCGCCAGCAGCCAAGGCACAGGGGGCGAAAACATTCAGTACTTC. Protein product: CASSQGTGGENIQYF.